The rows below give T cell receptor beta chains drawn from one sample of a study of blood T cell repertoires in COVID-19. Sequencing used immunoSEQ multiplex PCR; TCRdb keeps in-frame clones, though not all of them. In the table there are 100,000 to 150,000 clones, 88% of which are singletons. The sequencing input was peripheral blood. The receptors were sampled from a man aged 50 to 59 with acute or convalescent COVID-19. Each CDR3 is given without its conserved first and last residue. The order of the fields is J gene, V gene, CDR3 protein.

TRBJ1-3 | TRBV10-2 | ASTVIGDLSGNTIY
TRBJ1-6 | TRBV19 | ASSIQGTTPLH
TRBJ2-1 | TRBV9 | ASSVEVRGISYNEQF
TRBJ2-7 | TRBV14 | ASSQGRHRQY
TRBJ1-1 | TRBV30 | AWSFPERQVSTGAF
TRBJ2-1 | TRBV7-2 | ASSLEEASYNEQF
TRBJ1-2 | TRBV6-5 | ASSYRGVYGYT
TRBJ2-1 | TRBV19 | ASMRGLGYNEQF
TRBJ1-4 | TRBV7-2 | ASSLGQGKEKLF
TRBJ1-1 | TRBV27 | ASGPGDTGYTEAF
TRBJ2-4 | TRBV27 | ASSLTTQAPEY
TRBJ2-7 | TRBV10-3 | AISDSGTSGRVRVQY
TRBJ1-2 | TRBV4-3 | ASSHQGSADGYT
TRBJ2-2 | TRBV5-1 | ASSLRASGNTGELF
TRBJ1-5 | TRBV20-1 | SASFRTGGEYQPQH
TRBJ2-7 | TRBV14 | ASSQARGGEQY
TRBJ1-3 | TRBV6-6 | ASTPGQPGNTIY
TRBJ2-3 | TRBV6-4 | ASSDPSGRVGGTDTQY
TRBJ2-3 | TRBV3-1/TRBV3-2 | ASSQDLRFTDTQY
TRBJ2-5 | TRBV18 | ASSPPFQRQETQY
TRBJ2-7 | TRBV7-9 | ASSLASGSFYEQY
TRBJ2-3 | TRBV21-1 | ASSKEVHGGGGWTDTQY
TRBJ1-6 | TRBV15 | ATSRAGSNSYNSPLH
TRBJ2-3 | TRBV12-5 | ASGLSSGLADTQY
TRBJ2-1 | TRBV4-1 | ASSPTSGRFEQF
TRBJ1-1 | TRBV19 | ASSTTGGRTEAF
TRBJ1-1 | TRBV7-6 | ASSPRTGGVRNTEAF
TRBJ1-1 | TRBV9 | ASSVATDRNTEAF
TRBJ1-1 | TRBV19 | ASSLLGTGALPEAF
TRBJ2-3 | TRBV5-1 | ASSHGDTQY
TRBJ2-3 | TRBV11-2 | ASSLGRERDTQY
TRBJ2-5 | TRBV18 | ASSPLQGPQQETQY
TRBJ1-1 | TRBV5-1 | ASSLGGTNTEAF
TRBJ1-4 | TRBV6-5 | ASSYSLTGINEKLF
TRBJ2-7 | TRBV4-2 | ASSQEPGREQVKQY
TRBJ2-7 | TRBV7-8 | ASSPGSYEQY
TRBJ2-1 | TRBV6-6 | ASSYPQGAVSNEQF
TRBJ2-5 | TRBV29-1 | SARRTGPSETQY
TRBJ1-2 | TRBV7-9 | ASSPSGGGYT
TRBJ2-5 | TRBV3-1/TRBV3-2 | ASSPNRLAVDETQY
TRBJ1-5 | TRBV19 | ASFGTGLYQPQH
TRBJ2-5 | TRBV28 | AIKDRALAGALRGETQY
TRBJ2-7 | TRBV7-2 | ASSPPGQRSYEQY
TRBJ1-6 | TRBV9 | ASSVGAGTANSPLH
TRBJ1-5 | TRBV15 | ATSRGQGNQPQH
TRBJ2-1 | TRBV9 | ASSAGGTSLHEQF
TRBJ1-6 | TRBV7-2 | ASSLSTVLNSPLH
TRBJ2-7 | TRBV19 | ASSIERMGGYEQY
TRBJ1-2 | TRBV4-3 | ASSRQAGREYGYT
TRBJ1-4 | TRBV7-6 | ASSLARGSEKLF
TRBJ2-5 | TRBV10-1 | ASSESPPTEGTDLEETQY